A selection of T cell receptor beta chains follows, all from one sample in a study of cytomegalovirus exposure and HLA in healthy donors. Here immunoSEQ multiplex PCR was the method, and the copy in TCRdb shows in-frame clones only, minus some. This sample yields around 250,000 clones, of which 90% are seen a single time; roughly 0.4% belongs to the top ten. Sequencing used PBMCs. All receptors derive from a young woman in good health and CMV-seronegative. Each CDR3 is given with its conserved first and last residue. The order of the fields is CDR3 protein, CDR3 DNA, clone size, D gene, V gene, J gene. The D gene is left open where the match is weak. Rows give clone size only sometimes, using once, few, many, or a class for an expanded clone.

cdr3_aa: CASSLESGGADTQYF
cdr3_nt: TGCGCCAGCAGCTTGGAAAGTGGGGGCGCAGATACGCAGTATTTT
clone_size: once
d_call: NA
v_call: TRBV5-1
j_call: TRBJ2-3

cdr3_aa: CASSVGRGVDGYTF
cdr3_nt: TGTGCCAGCAGCGTAGGAAGGGGCGTAGATGGCTACACCTTC
clone_size: few
d_call: NA
v_call: TRBV9
j_call: TRBJ1-2

cdr3_aa: CASSLTHSQYNEQFF
cdr3_nt: TGTGCCAGCAGTTTAACCCATAGTCAATACAATGAGCAGTTCTTC
clone_size: NA
d_call: NA
v_call: TRBV27
j_call: TRBJ2-1

cdr3_aa: CASSLGTDQNYEQYF
cdr3_nt: TGTGCCAGCAGTTTAGGAACAGACCAGAATTACGAGCAGTACTTC
clone_size: NA
d_call: NA
v_call: TRBV28
j_call: TRBJ2-7

cdr3_aa: CASSPRTTTDTQYF
cdr3_nt: TGCGCCAGCAGCCCCCGGACAACCACAGATACGCAGTATTTT
clone_size: NA
d_call: NA
v_call: TRBV5-1
j_call: TRBJ2-3

cdr3_aa: CASSRLAGLNTGELFF
cdr3_nt: TGTGCCAGCAGCCGACTAGCGGGGCTGAACACCGGGGAGCTGTTTTTT
clone_size: few
d_call: TRBD2
v_call: TRBV7-9
j_call: TRBJ2-2

cdr3_aa: CATRGGGAADTQYF
cdr3_nt: TGTGCAACTAGGGGCGGGGGGGCCGCAGATACGCAGTATTTT
clone_size: NA
d_call: TRBD2
v_call: TRBV6-6
j_call: TRBJ2-3

cdr3_aa: CASSSTPGQGYEQYF
cdr3_nt: TGTGCCAGCAGCTCCACCCCGGGACAGGGCTACGAGCAGTACTTC
clone_size: NA
d_call: TRBD1
v_call: TRBV7-9
j_call: TRBJ2-7

cdr3_aa: CAISLGTANTEAFF
cdr3_nt: TGTGCCATCAGCCTAGGGACAGCGAACACTGAAGCTTTCTTT
clone_size: NA
d_call: TRBD1
v_call: TRBV10-3
j_call: TRBJ1-1

cdr3_aa: CASSLGTGPYNEQFF
cdr3_nt: TGTGCCAGCAGCTTAGGGACAGGGCCCTACAATGAGCAGTTCTTC
clone_size: NA
d_call: TRBD1
v_call: TRBV11-2
j_call: TRBJ2-1

cdr3_aa: CASSLVGQGARNTIYF
cdr3_nt: TGTGCCAGCAGCTTAGTTGGGCAGGGGGCAAGAAACACCATATATTTT
clone_size: NA
d_call: TRBD1
v_call: TRBV7-2
j_call: TRBJ1-3

cdr3_aa: CASSSPPWGLNTEAFF
cdr3_nt: TGTGCCAGCAGCTCCCCCCCTTGGGGGCTGAACACTGAAGCTTTCTTT
clone_size: NA
d_call: NA
v_call: TRBV7-8
j_call: TRBJ1-1

cdr3_aa: CASSPRQSSYNSPLHF
cdr3_nt: TGTGCCAGCAGCCCCCGACAGAGCTCCTATAATTCACCCCTCCACTTT
clone_size: NA
d_call: NA
v_call: TRBV11-2
j_call: TRBJ1-6

cdr3_aa: CSLHREVNTEAFF
cdr3_nt: TGCAGCTTACACCGGGAGGTGAACACTGAAGCTTTCTTT
clone_size: NA
d_call: NA
v_call: TRBV29-1
j_call: TRBJ1-1

cdr3_aa: CATSPGGIYGYTF
cdr3_nt: TGTGCCACCAGCCCAGGGGGGATCTATGGCTACACCTTC
clone_size: NA
d_call: TRBD1
v_call: TRBV15
j_call: TRBJ1-2

cdr3_aa: CASSFQDRRYEQYF
cdr3_nt: TGTGCCAGCAGTTTCCAAGACAGGAGATACGAGCAGTACTTC
clone_size: NA
d_call: NA
v_call: TRBV11-2
j_call: TRBJ2-7

cdr3_aa: CASSLGLAGGPGETQYF
cdr3_nt: TGCGCCAGCAGCTTGGGGCTAGCGGGGGGTCCAGGCGAGACCCAGTACTTC
clone_size: NA
d_call: TRBD2
v_call: TRBV5-1
j_call: TRBJ2-5

cdr3_aa: CASSLAGEGTDTQYF
cdr3_nt: TGTGCCAGCAGCTTAGCGGGGGAGGGCACAGATACGCAGTATTTT
clone_size: NA
d_call: NA
v_call: TRBV7-6
j_call: TRBJ2-3

cdr3_aa: CASSAGTPYDEQYF
cdr3_nt: TGTGCCAGTTCCGCGGGGACCCCCTACGACGAGCAGTACTTC
clone_size: NA
d_call: NA
v_call: TRBV19
j_call: TRBJ2-7

cdr3_aa: CASSLQYGTGELFF
cdr3_nt: TGTGCCAGCAGCTTACAGTATGGCACCGGGGAGCTGTTTTTT
clone_size: NA
d_call: NA
v_call: TRBV7-9
j_call: TRBJ2-2

cdr3_aa: CASSMGWGGGSNQPQHF
cdr3_nt: TGTGCCAGCAGCATGGGTTGGGGAGGGGGTAGCAATCAGCCCCAGCATTTT
clone_size: once
d_call: NA
v_call: TRBV11-2
j_call: TRBJ1-5

cdr3_aa: CASRLGDRVSRTEAFF
cdr3_nt: TGTGCAAGTCGCTTAGGTGACAGGGTCAGTCGCACTGAAGCTTTCTTT
clone_size: NA
d_call: NA
v_call: TRBV12-2
j_call: TRBJ1-1

cdr3_aa: CASSLGEMFTGELFF
cdr3_nt: TGTGCCAGCAGCTTAGGAGAAATGTTCACCGGGGAGCTGTTTTTT
clone_size: NA
d_call: NA
v_call: TRBV7-9
j_call: TRBJ2-2

cdr3_aa: CASSFLQDFNSPLHF
cdr3_nt: TGTGCCAGCAGCTTCCTTCAGGACTTTAATTCACCCCTCCACTTT
clone_size: NA
d_call: NA
v_call: TRBV5-8
j_call: TRBJ1-6

cdr3_aa: CSVEGGVVRQLINYGYTF
cdr3_nt: TGCAGCGTTGAAGGTGGGGTTGTACGACAGTTAATTAACTATGGCTACACCTTC
clone_size: NA
d_call: NA
v_call: TRBV29-1
j_call: TRBJ1-2

cdr3_aa: CASSLTPAIGTEAFF
cdr3_nt: TGTGCCAGCAGCTTAACTCCAGCGATCGGCACTGAAGCTTTCTTT
clone_size: few
d_call: NA
v_call: TRBV5-4
j_call: TRBJ1-1

cdr3_aa: CATSWGEGVGNTIYF
cdr3_nt: TGTGCCACCAGCTGGGGGGAAGGGGTTGGAAACACCATATATTTT
clone_size: NA
d_call: NA
v_call: TRBV15
j_call: TRBJ1-3

cdr3_aa: CASSAAPGGINLGTDTQYF
cdr3_nt: TGTGCCAGCAGCGCGGCCCCAGGGGGCATAAACCTAGGCACAGATACGCAGTATTTT
clone_size: NA
d_call: TRBD1
v_call: TRBV7-9
j_call: TRBJ2-3

cdr3_aa: CASSDRGRLHEKLFF
cdr3_nt: TGTGCCAGCAGTGATCGAGGCAGACTCCATGAAAAACTGTTTTTT
clone_size: NA
d_call: NA
v_call: TRBV6-1
j_call: TRBJ1-4

cdr3_aa: CASSTGAGYTF
cdr3_nt: TGTGCCAGCTCAACAGGGGCTGGCTACACCTTC
clone_size: NA
d_call: TRBD1
v_call: TRBV18
j_call: TRBJ1-2

cdr3_aa: CASSLALSAGELFF
cdr3_nt: TGTGCCAGCAGCTTAGCGCTGAGCGCCGGGGAGCTGTTTTTT
clone_size: NA
d_call: NA
v_call: TRBV7-8
j_call: TRBJ2-2

cdr3_aa: CASSYVQKDTIYF
cdr3_nt: TGTGCCAGCAGTTACGTACAGAAAGACACCATATATTTT
clone_size: once
d_call: NA
v_call: TRBV6-5
j_call: TRBJ1-3